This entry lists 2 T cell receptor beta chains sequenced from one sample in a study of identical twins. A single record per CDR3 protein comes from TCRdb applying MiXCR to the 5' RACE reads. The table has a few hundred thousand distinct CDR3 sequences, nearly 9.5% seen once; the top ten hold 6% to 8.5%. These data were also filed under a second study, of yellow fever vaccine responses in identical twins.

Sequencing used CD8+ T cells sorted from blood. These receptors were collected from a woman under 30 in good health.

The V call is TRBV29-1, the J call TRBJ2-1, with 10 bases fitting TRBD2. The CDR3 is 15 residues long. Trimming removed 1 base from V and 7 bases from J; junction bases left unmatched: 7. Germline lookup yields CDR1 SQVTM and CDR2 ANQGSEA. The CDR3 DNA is TGCAGCGTTGAAGTATTCAGCGGGAGGGGTAATGAGCAGTTCTTC. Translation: CSVEVFSGRGNEQFF.

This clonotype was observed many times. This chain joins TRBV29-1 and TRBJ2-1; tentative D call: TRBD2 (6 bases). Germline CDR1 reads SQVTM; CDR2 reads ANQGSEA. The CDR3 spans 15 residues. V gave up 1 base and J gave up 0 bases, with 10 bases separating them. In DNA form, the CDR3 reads TGCAGCGTTGAAGCGGCGGGAAGCTCCTACAATGAGCAGTTCTTC. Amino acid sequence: CSVEAAGSSYNEQFF.